This TCR beta chain originates from a study of blood T cell repertoires in COVID-19. Participant ages covered roughly 18 to 89 years across approximately 25 US areas. Participant-given clinical history determined each cohort assignment. Up to 2 weeks before entering the study, exposed participants had met a COVID-19 case. V lost 10 bases to trimming and J lost 0 bases, with 16 bases between them. Germline lookup yields CDR1 MDHEN and CDR2 SYDVKM. This CDR3 has 15 amino acids. The authors' processing: How many nucleated cells were present was estimated from reference gene primer amplification. Profiling relied on immunoSEQ multiplex PCR, and the TCRdb table lists in-frame clones only, not all of them. V and J calls and clone size are those listed in that table; D and trimming were worked out from the DNA. The profile shows fewer than 350,000 clones, about 85% of them singletons.

The clonotype comes from a woman in her 30s who had been exposed to COVID-19. This rearrangement joins TRBV28 to TRBJ1-5; D might be TRBD1 (6 bases). Sequenced input: PBMCs or T cells enriched from blood (not recorded which). The CDR3 is CATKATGYSNQPQHF. The CDR3 nucleotides read TGTGCCACTAAGGCGACAGGTTATAGCAATCAGCCCCAGCATTTT.